This T cell receptor beta chain is drawn from a study of vaccination and CD4 T cells after COVID-19. Study at large: Convalescent study patients returned SARS-CoV-2 positive nasal swab PCR results, with several mild cases and one severe.

In its sample, this clonotype was seen a few times. Antigen unknown. Treatment given: roughly ten-day PBMC culture with coronavirus spike peptide pools or control peptides (ViraFEST assay). Sequencing of cultured CD4+ T cell DNA used the Oncomine TCR Beta short-read assay. TCRdb recomputed calls from the PCR reads with MiXCR, one row per CDR3 protein. The table includes approximately 12,000 distinct CDR3 sequences, 38% detected once. This TCR was sampled from a human donor with COVID-19. The material sequenced was cultured CD4+ T cells from blood.

The CDR3 DNA sequence: TGTGCCACCAGCAGGGGTGAAAAAGCAACTAATGAAAAACTGTTTTTT. It yields the protein CATSRGEKATNEKLFF. The chain joins TRBV15 to TRBJ1-4; D is uncertain. V lost 3 bases and J lost 0, with 11 bases in between. Per germline, CDR1 LNHNV and CDR2 YYDKDF (reference sequence). This CDR3 is 16 amino acids long.